What follows is one TCR beta chain and its context. What antigen it recognizes has not been identified. No per-base quality is available; no much larger clone lies one base away. Libraries were prepared through 5' RACE. The data were produced on an Illumina HiSeq 2500. A second PCR of 7 to 11 cycles was run with a J-beta primer mix and a sample-barcoded 5' primer. A unique molecular identifier was introduced onto each TCR beta cDNA molecule by a template-switch 5' adaptor carrying 12 random nucleotides. Each sample yielded at least 2.5 million CDR3-containing paired-end reads. All of the RNA was converted into first-strand cDNA using the Mint cDNA synthesis kit, with a TRBC-specific oligonucleotide serving as the primer. Following uracil-DNA glycosylase treatment, all cDNA underwent a first 18-cycle PCR with the universal primers M1SS and BC2_uni_R. As for how the authors treated the data: Normalization of each sample was performed by random selection of 1 million high-quality reads, each carrying a distinct molecular identifier. Instead of being binned into consensus sequences, reads with shared molecular identifiers were discarded. MiTCR, with a Q25 quality threshold and the strictest error-elimination algorithm, was used for CDR3 identification, clonotype clustering and error correction. A nonparametric unseen species model with Euler transformation was used to estimate lower-bound total TCR beta diversity. The raw public data were reprocessed by TCRdb itself: fastp quality trimming at Q25, MiXCR clonotype calling, in-frame beta chains only. A single entry per CDR3 protein holds the most common genes and DNA from its merged rows. The V and J calls were determined by TCRdb, not by the authors. This sample holds approximately 900,000 distinct CDR3 sequences; around 48% were observed only once. Of the sample, over 10% is held by the ten largest clones.

This sample stems from a study of blood T cells in healthy people across ages (dated by TCRdb to the mid-2010s). At the level of the whole study: Template switching captured roughly one uniquely barcoded TCR beta cDNA molecule per two T cells in model experiments. The study measured age-related changes in TCR beta repertoire diversity using deep sequencing normalized with unique cDNA molecular identifiers. The donors were divided into four age groups: young (average around 16 years), middle-aged (over 35), aged (about 61) and long-lived (more than 75). Using the same blood draw, the study looked at two additional independent replicas of 1 million unique cDNA reads for two donors, one aged 18 to 29 and the other aged 80 or older. To avoid experimental bias, donors of different ages were distributed randomly across sequencing lanes.

The V end gives up 7 bases and the J end 6 bases, leaving 13 bases in the junction not matched to a gene. The CDR3 spans 15 residues, from the cysteine through the phenylalanine. Just the 45-base CDR3 DNA is kept, in frame starting at base 1. CDR1 is given as WSHSY and CDR2 as SAAADI, both from the germline V gene. Donors were 40 or so systemically healthy Caucasian individuals from Russia aged roughly 6 to 100 years. About 10 milliliters of peripheral blood were drawn from each donor into EDTA-treated Vacutainer tubes. Ficoll-Paque density-gradient centrifugation was used to isolate PBMCs, with at least 7 million obtained per sample. Total RNA, at least 5 micrograms per sample, was extracted from PBMCs with Trizol reagent. The percentages of naive CD45RAhigh/CD27high T cells were determined by flow cytometry on a PBMC aliquot from every donor. Study-wide findings and limitations: Conclusive comparison of naive and antigen-experienced compartments was prevented by the profiling of bulk unsorted PBMCs. Compared with the aged group, more naive CD4+ T cells, fewer expanded clones and increased TCR diversity were shown by the long-lived group, suggesting age selection. The percentage of naive T cells measured by flow cytometry correlated strongly with observed TCR beta diversity. Estimates of total diversity based on one million sequenced T cells were regarded as lower bounds and as underestimates. As age increased, observed TCR beta diversity per million T cells dropped in a roughly linear way, and a significant reduction was already evident by age 40. Because the CMV infection status of the donors was unknown, age-related changes in expanded clonotypes may potentially have been confounded.

This clonotype was sampled from a man aged 25 to 45 in good health. The chain uses TRBV10-2 and TRBJ1-2; 8 bases in between match TRBD1. The sequenced sample consisted of blood. DNA sequence: TGCGCCAGCAACACACTTCCAGGGGGCGGAGATGGCTACACCTTC. Protein translation: CASNTLPGGGDGYTF.